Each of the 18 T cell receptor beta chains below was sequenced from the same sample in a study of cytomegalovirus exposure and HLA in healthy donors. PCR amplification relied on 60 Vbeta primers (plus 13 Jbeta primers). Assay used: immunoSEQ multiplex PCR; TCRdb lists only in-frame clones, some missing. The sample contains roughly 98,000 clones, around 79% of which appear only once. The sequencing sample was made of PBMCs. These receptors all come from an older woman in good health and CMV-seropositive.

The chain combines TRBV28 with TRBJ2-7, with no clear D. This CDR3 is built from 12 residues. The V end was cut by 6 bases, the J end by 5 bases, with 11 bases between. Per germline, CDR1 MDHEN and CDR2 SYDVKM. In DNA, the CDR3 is TGTGCCAGCAGCTCCCTCCTTCACGAGCAGTACTTC. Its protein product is CASSSLLHEQYF. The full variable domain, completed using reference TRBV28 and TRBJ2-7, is DVKVTQSSRYLVKRTGEKVFLECVQDMDHENMFWYRQDPGLGLRLIYFSYDVKMKEKGDIPEGYSVSREKKERFSLILESASTNQTSMYLCASSSLLHEQYFGPGTRLTVT.

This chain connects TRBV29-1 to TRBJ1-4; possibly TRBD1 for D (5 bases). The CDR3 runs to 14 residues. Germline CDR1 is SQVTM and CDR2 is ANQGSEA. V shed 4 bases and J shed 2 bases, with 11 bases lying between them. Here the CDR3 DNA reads TGCAGCGTTGGAACCGGGACTACTAATGAAAAACTGTTTTTT. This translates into CSVGTGTTNEKLFF. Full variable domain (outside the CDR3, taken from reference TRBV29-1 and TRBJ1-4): SAVISQKPSRDICQRGTSLTIQCQVDSQVTMMFWYRQQPGQSLTLIATANQGSEATYESGFVIDKFPISRPNLTFSTLTVSNMSPEDSSIYLCSVGTGTTNEKLFFGSGTQLSVL.

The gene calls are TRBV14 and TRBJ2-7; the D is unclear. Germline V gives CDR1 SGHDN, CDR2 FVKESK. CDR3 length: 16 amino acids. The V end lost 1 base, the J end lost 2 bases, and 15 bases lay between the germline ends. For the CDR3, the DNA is TGTGCCAGCAGCCAAGTCGCGCGGTTCGTCCCCTACGAGCAGTACTTC. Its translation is CASSQVARFVPYEQYF.

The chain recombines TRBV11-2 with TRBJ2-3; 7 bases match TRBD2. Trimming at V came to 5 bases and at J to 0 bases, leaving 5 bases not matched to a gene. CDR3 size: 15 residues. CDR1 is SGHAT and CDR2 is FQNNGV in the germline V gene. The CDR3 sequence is CASSQNGGSTDTQYF. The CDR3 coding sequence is TGTGCCAGCAGCCAAAACGGGGGGAGCACAGATACGCAGTATTTT.

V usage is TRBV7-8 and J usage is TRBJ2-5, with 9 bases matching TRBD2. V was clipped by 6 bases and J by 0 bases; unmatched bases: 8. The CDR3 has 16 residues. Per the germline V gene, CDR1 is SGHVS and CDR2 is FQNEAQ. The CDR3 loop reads CASSRLAGPYQETQYF. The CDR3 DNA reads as TGTGCCAGCAGTCGTCTAGCGGGACCGTACCAAGAGACCCAGTACTTC.

CDR3 residues: CASRARGQGGTNEKLFF. The CDR3 bases are TGTGCCAGCAGAGCAAGGGGACAGGGGGGAACTAATGAAAAACTGTTTTTT. J is TRBJ1-4 and V is TRBV4-2; 11 bases are a match to TRBD1. This CDR3 has 17 amino acids. In germline, CDR1 is LGHNA, CDR2 YNFKEQ. Trimming cost V 6 bases and J 1 base; bases outside gene matches: 7.

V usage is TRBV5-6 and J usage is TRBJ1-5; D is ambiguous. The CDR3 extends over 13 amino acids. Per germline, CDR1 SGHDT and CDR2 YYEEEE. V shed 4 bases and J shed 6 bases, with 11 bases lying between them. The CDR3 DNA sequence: TGTGCCAGCAGCATCCGGGTTGGTCAGCCCCAGCATTTT. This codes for CASSIRVGQPQHF.

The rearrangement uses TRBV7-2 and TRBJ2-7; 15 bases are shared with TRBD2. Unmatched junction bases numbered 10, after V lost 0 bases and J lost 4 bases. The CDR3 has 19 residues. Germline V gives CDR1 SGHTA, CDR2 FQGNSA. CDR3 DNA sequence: TGTGCCAGCAGCTTAGCATCCGGACTAGCGGGAGGGCCCCCTTACGAGCAGTACTTC. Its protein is CASSLASGLAGGPPYEQYF.

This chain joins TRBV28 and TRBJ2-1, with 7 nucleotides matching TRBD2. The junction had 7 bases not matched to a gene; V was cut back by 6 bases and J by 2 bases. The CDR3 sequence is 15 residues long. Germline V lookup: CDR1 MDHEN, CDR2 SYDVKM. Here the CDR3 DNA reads TGTGCCAGCAGCCCCAGCGGGACCCCCTACAATGAGCAGTTCTTC. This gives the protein CASSPSGTPYNEQFF.

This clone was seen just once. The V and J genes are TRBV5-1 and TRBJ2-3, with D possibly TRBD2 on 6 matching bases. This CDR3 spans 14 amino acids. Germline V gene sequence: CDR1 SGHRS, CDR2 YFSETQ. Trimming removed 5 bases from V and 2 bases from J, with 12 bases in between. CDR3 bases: TGCGCCAGCAGGGAGGGGAGCTACACAGATACGCAGTATTTT. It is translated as CASREGSYTDTQYF. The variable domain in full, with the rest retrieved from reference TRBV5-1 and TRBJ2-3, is KAGVTQTPRYLIKTRGQQVTLSCSPISGHRSVSWYQQTPGQGLQFLFEYFSETQRNKGNFPGRFSGRQFSNSRSEMNVSTLELGDSALYLCASREGSYTDTQYFGPGTRLTVL.

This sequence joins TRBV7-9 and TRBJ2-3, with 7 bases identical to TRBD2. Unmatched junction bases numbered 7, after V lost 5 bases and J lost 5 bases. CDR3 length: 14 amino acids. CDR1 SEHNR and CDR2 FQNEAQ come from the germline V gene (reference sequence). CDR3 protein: CASSPGGGRDTQYF. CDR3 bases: TGTGCCAGCAGCCCTGGGGGGGGAAGAGATACGCAGTATTTT.

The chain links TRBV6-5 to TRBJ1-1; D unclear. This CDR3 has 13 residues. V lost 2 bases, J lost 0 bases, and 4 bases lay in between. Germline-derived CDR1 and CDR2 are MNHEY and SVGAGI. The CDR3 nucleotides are TGTGCCAGCAGTTACGCAGTGAACACTGAAGCTTTCTTT. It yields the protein CASSYAVNTEAFF.

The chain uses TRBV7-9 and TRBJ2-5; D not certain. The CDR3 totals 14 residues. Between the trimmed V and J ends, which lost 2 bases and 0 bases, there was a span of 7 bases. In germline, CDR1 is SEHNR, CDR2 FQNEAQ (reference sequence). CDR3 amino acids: CASSLLSDQETQYF. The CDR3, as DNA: TGTGCCAGCAGCTTATTGTCAGACCAAGAGACCCAGTACTTC.

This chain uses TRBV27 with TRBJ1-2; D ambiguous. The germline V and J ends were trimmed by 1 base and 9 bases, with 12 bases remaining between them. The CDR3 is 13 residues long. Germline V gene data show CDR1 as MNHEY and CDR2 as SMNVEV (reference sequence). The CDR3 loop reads CASSLYAGISYTF. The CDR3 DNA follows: TGTGCCAGCAGTTTATATGCCGGGATCAGCTACACCTTC.

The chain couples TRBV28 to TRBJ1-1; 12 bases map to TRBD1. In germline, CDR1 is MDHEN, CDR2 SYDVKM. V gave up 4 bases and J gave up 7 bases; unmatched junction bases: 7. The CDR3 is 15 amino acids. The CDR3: CASSSAGTGGIEAFF. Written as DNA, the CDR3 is TGTGCCAGCAGTTCCGCCGGGACAGGGGGCATTGAAGCTTTCTTT.

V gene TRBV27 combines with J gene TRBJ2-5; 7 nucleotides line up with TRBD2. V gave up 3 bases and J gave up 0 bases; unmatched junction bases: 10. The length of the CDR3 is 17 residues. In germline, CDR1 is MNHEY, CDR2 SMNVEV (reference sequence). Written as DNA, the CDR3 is TGTGCCAGCAGTTTCCCAGTAGCGGGCCCGTACCAAGAGACCCAGTACTTC. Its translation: CASSFPVAGPYQETQYF.

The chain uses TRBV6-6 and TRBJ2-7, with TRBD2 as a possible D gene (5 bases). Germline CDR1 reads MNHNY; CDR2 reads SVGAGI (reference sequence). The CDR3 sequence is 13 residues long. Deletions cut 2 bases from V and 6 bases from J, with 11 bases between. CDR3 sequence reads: CASSYGSPGEQYF. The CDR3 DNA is TGTGCCAGCAGTTACGGGAGCCCCGGCGAGCAGTACTTC.

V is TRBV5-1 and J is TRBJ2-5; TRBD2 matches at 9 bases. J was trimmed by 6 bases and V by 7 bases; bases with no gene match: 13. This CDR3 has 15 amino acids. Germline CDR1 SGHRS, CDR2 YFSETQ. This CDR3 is CASRTSGGLGQTQYF. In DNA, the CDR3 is TGCGCCAGCCGCACGAGCGGGGGGCTGGGGCAGACCCAGTACTTC.